The source of this TCR beta chain is a study of blood T cell repertoires in COVID-19. The overall study: Samples representing acute and convalescent COVID-19 were sourced from the United States, Italy and Spain. In each case, the material was cDNA or gDNA derived from T cells, B-cell-depleted T cells, or PBMCs.

The V gene end was trimmed by 3 bases and the J gene end by 7 bases; junction bases not matched to a gene: 8. Germline V lookup: CDR1 ENHRY, CDR2 SYGVKD. The CDR3 is made up of 16 amino acids. As processed by the authors: Amplification with reference gene primers provided the estimates of nucleated cell counts. Clones were sequenced by immunoSEQ multiplex PCR, and TCRdb holds only the in-frame ones, with some missing. That table is the source of V, J and clone size, and D and trimming were worked out from the DNA. The sample includes 100,000 to 150,000 clones, around 81% of them seen just once. The rearrangement uses TRBV10-3 and TRBJ2-6; the match to TRBD1 covers 8 bases. The sequence was collected from a man aged 60-69 years with acute or convalescent COVID-19. Material: peripheral blood. This chain's CDR3 is CAISDVRQGKANVLTF. The CDR3 nucleotides read TGTGCCATCAGTGACGTTCGACAGGGGAAAGCCAACGTCCTGACTTTC.